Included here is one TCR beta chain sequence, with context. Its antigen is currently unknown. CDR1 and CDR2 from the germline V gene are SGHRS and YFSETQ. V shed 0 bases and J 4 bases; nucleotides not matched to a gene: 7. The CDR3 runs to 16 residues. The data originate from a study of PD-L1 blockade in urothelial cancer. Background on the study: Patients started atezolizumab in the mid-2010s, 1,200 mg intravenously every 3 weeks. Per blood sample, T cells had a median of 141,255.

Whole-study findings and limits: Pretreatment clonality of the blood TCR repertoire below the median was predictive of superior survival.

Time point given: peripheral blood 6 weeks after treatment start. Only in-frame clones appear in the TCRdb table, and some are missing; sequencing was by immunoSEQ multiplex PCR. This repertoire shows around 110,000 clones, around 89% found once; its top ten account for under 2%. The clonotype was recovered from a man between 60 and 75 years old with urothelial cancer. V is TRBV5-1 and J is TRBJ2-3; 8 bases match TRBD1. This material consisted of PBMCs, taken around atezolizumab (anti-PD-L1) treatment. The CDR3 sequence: CASSLGGTGIADTQYF. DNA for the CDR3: TGCGCCAGCAGCTTGGGAGGGACAGGAATTGCAGATACGCAGTATTTT. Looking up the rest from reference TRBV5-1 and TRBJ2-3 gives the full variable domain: KAGVTQTPRYLIKTRGQQVTLSCSPISGHRSVSWYQQTPGQGLQFLFEYFSETQRNKGNFPGRFSGRQFSNSRSEMNVSTLELGDSALYLCASSLGGTGIADTQYFGPGTRLTVL.